This TCR beta chain derives from a study of blood T cells in healthy people across ages. Trimming took 3 bases from V and 7 from J; bases not matched to a gene: 9. This CDR3 contains 15 residues. The second PCR ran roughly 7 to 12 cycles with a sample-barcoded 5' primer and J-beta primers. Using its own MiXCR run on the 5' RACE reads, TCRdb lists one record per CDR3 protein. This table has 600,000 to 900,000 distinct CDR3 sequences, approximately 24% appearing once. The sample was also linked to a second study, of T cells of mothers and their children.

The source of this sequence is a boy between 10 and 17 years old in good health. The chain is built from TRBV12-3 or TRBV12-4 and TRBJ1-3; TRBD1 matches at 7 bases. Sequencing used blood. CDR3 coding DNA: TGTGCCAGCAGTTTGGGGGGGGACAGAGTCAACACCATATATTTT. Protein: CASSLGGDRVNTIYF.